This TCR beta chain was sequenced for a study of vaccination and CD4 T cells after COVID-19 (dated by TCRdb to the early 2020s). Study-wide context: The convalescent cohort comprised six males and four females, including two Hispanic individuals, seven Caucasians, two Asians and one multiracial person. Participants received two doses of either the Pfizer-BioNTech BNT162b2 vaccine (n=8) or the Moderna mRNA-1273 vaccine (n=2). Post-COVID blood samples were collected from convalescent patients a median of around 100 days after diagnosis, with a range of about 35 to 170 days. The time from the second vaccine dose to post-vaccine blood sampling had a median of around 72 days and ranged from about 12 to 250 days. The cultures were stimulated with overlapping spike peptide pools from SARS-CoV-2 and from the common cold coronaviruses HCoV-NL63, HCoV-OC43 and HCoV-229E. Control cultures received a CEFX viral epitope pool as the positive control, an HIV-1 Nef peptide pool as the negative control, or no peptide. The spike-specific CD4+ TCR repertoire was compared before and after mRNA vaccination in over 9 COVID-19 convalescent patients and a few infection-naive healthy vaccine recipients.

The full study reports these points: Only a relatively small number of convalescent patients were included in the study, and early timepoints following natural infection were not analyzed. Among the post-vaccine SARS-CoV-2-reactive clones in convalescent patients, a median 86.3% showed up only after vaccination, which suggests vaccine-specific priming. The median number of SARS-CoV-2-reactive clonotypes rose from 21 after infection to 38 after vaccination, but the change was not significant. Of the vaccine-specific clones in convalescent patients, 304 of 307, or nearly all, reacted only to SARS-CoV-2 spike and did not cross-react with common cold coronaviruses.

Explained via the paper, the treatment or condition label denotes: approximately 9-day PBMC culture with coronavirus spike peptide pools or control peptides (ViraFEST assay). The study used the ViraFEST assay, which expanded antigen-specific T cells with peptide pools and then identified expanded clonotypes by TCR sequencing. The absence of prior SARS-CoV-2 infection in healthy vaccine recipients was confirmed by negative nucleocapsid antibody tests before and after vaccination. Each well held approximately 2 million PBMCs cultured in IMDM containing around 5% human AB serum and roughly 9.7 IU/ml IL-2, with 8 to 10 ug/ml peptide pools added. On days 3 and 7, half of the culture medium was replaced with fresh IL-2-containing medium. After 10 days of culture, CD4+ T cells were isolated by negative selection with the EasySep CD4+ T cell isolation kit. PBMCs were separated from whole blood using Ficoll-Paque Plus gradient centrifugation and then either used fresh or cryopreserved at -140C. Each culture condition was generally run in triplicate wells.

Note on this clonotype: Its specific antigen is unknown. One base away there is no much larger clone; base qualities are not given.

Receptor libraries were prepared by PCR. At the Johns Hopkins FTIC core, DNA from the cultured CD4+ T cells underwent TCR sequencing with the Oncomine TCR Beta short-read assay. The QIAamp micro DNA kit was used to extract genomic DNA from the cultured CD4+ T cells. The Oncomine TCR Beta libraries from cultured CD4+ T cells were pooled using unique dual indexes and then sequenced on an Illumina iSeq 100. Per the authors' processing: Non-productive sequences were removed, and CDR3s not starting with C, not ending with F or W, or shorter than 7 amino acids were discarded. The MANAFEST web application was used to identify antigen-specific clonotypes by comparing peptide-stimulated wells against reference wells and other culture wells. For a clone to be called positive, the clone needed an FDR below 0.05, an odds ratio above 5, and a productive frequency above 0.1% in at least two of three replicate wells. Cross-reactive clonotypes were defined as significantly expanded in both SARS-CoV-2 spike wells and at least one common cold coronavirus spike condition. CDR3 homology was assessed with Levenshtein distances (stringdist) and unrooted phylogenetic trees (ape) in R version 3.6.1. TCRdb itself trimmed the public reads at Q25 with fastp, ran MiXCR and retained productive beta chains. Identical CDR3 protein sequences are pooled into one entry, listed with their most common genes and DNA. The authors' filters were not applied to this entry. Recorded for this sample are nearly 15,000 distinct CDR3 sequences; approximately 80% of them occurred a single time. The leading ten clones occupy 9.6% of the sample.

This material consisted of CD4+ T cells from blood, cultured in vitro, taken after SARS-CoV-2 vaccination. This TCR was sampled from a human donor who received a COVID-19 vaccine.

In nucleotides, the sequence is TGTGCCAGCAGCTTAGATCTCATTAGCACAGATACGCAGTATTTT. It translates as CASSLDLISTDTQYF. The chain links TRBV11-3 with TRBJ2-3; the D gene identity is not certain. From a lookup of the germline V gene, CDR1 and CDR2 are SGHNT and YENEEA. Trimming costs V 0 bases and J 0 bases, and their ends lie 7 bases apart. The CDR3 contains 15 residues, cysteine and phenylalanine counted. Only CDR3 DNA remains: 45 bases, in frame from the first base. Reference TRBV11-3 and TRBJ2-3 genes cover what lies past the CDR3, so the full variable domain is EAGVVQSPRYKIIEKKQPVAFWCNPISGHNTLYWYLQNLGQGPELLIRYENEEAVDDSQLPKDRFSAERLKGVDSTLKIQPAELGDSAVYLCASSLDLISTDTQYFGPGTRLTVL.